These T cell receptor beta chains were read from a single sample in a study of control samples from healthy donors and cancer patients. Sequencing was performed with immunoSEQ multiplex PCR; in TCRdb, only in-frame clones are kept and a portion is missing. Here the sample spans about 89,000 clones, under 90% being singletons. Sequencing was done on a sample of blood. The receptors originated from a woman aged 40 to 50 in good health. Both conserved end residues are part of each CDR3. The D gene is left open where the match is weak. Some rows have no size entry. The others give once, few or many, or a class for an expanded clone.

j_gene | v_gene | d_gene | abundance | CDR3nt | CDR3aa
TRBJ2-2 | TRBV5-1 | TRBD1 | - | TGCGCCAGCAGCTTGTTTGCTTCACAGGGGGCCCCCGGGGAGCTGTTTTTT | CASSLFASQGAPGELFF
TRBJ2-6 | TRBV25-1 | - | few | TGTGCCAGCAGTCCCCCCAACAGAGGGTTGAAAGGGGCCAACGTCCTGACTTTC | CASSPPNRGLKGANVLTF
TRBJ2-3 | TRBV11-3 | - | - | TGTGCCAGCAGCAGTTCATGGGGGGTGGGCACAGATACGCAGTATTTT | CASSSSWGVGTDTQYF
TRBJ2-7 | TRBV4-3 | TRBD1 | - | TGCGCCAGCAGCCAAGAACCGGGACAGGGGGCCGCCTACGAGCAGTACTTC | CASSQEPGQGAAYEQYF
TRBJ1-3 | TRBV12-5 | - | - | TGTGCTAGTGGTTTGAGTGCAGGAGGAAACACCATATATTTT | CASGLSAGGNTIYF
TRBJ2-1 | TRBV5-6 | - | - | TGTGCCAGCAGCGAAGGGCCCATTTCGAATGAGCAGTTCTTC | CASSEGPISNEQFF
TRBJ1-2 | TRBV5-4 | - | - | TGTGCCAGCAACCTAGACAGACAGAACTATGGCTACACCTTC | CASNLDRQNYGYTF
TRBJ2-1 | TRBV7-2 | - | - | TGTGCCAGCAGCTTAGGGTGGCTGCTCACCAATGAGCAGTTCTTC | CASSLGWLLTNEQFF
TRBJ1-3 | TRBV14 | - | - | TGTGCCAGCAGCCAAAAAAGGGATTTGGCTGGAAACACCATATATTTT | CASSQKRDLAGNTIYF
TRBJ2-1 | TRBV30 | - | once | TGTGCCTGGAGTACCTCCTACAATGAGCAGTTCTTC | CAWSTSYNEQFF
TRBJ1-2 | TRBV7-9 | TRBD1 | - | TGTGCCAGCAGCCCGGACGGGACAGGGGGGAACTATGGCTACACCTTC | CASSPDGTGGNYGYTF
TRBJ2-7 | TRBV12-3/TRBV12-4 | - | - | TGTGCCATCACCTCGGGGGGCCTGGGGCAGTACTTC | CAITSGGLGQYF
TRBJ1-1 | TRBV6-1 | TRBD1 | - | TGTGCCAGCAGTGAAGATGGGAGACAGGGGAACACTGAAGCTTTCTTT | CASSEDGRQGNTEAFF
TRBJ2-3 | TRBV29-1 | TRBD2 | - | TGCAGCGTTGAAGGGCCAATTGGGGGGGATTCAAAAGATACGCAGTATTTT | CSVEGPIGGDSKDTQYF
TRBJ2-2 | TRBV6-2/TRBV6-3 | - | - | TGTGCCAGCAGCCACGGGGTAGCGACCGGGGAGCTGTTTTTT | CASSHGVATGELFF
TRBJ2-7 | TRBV24-1 | - | - | TGTGCCACCAGTGATTTGAACCGGGCCCAAAGGCGGGGTTCCTACGAGCAGTACTTC | CATSDLNRAQRRGSYEQYF
TRBJ2-2 | TRBV9 | - | - | TGTGCCAGCAGCGGGTTTGACACCGGGGAGCTGTTTTTT | CASSGFDTGELFF
TRBJ2-3 | TRBV2 | - | once | TGTGCCAGCAGTTCGGGCGGGGTTAGCACAGATACGCAGTATTTT | CASSSGGVSTDTQYF
TRBJ2-7 | TRBV14 | - | - | TGTGCCAGCAGCCAAGACAGGGGTTCTAGCCACGAGCAGTACTTC | CASSQDRGSSHEQYF
TRBJ1-2 | TRBV7-8 | - | - | TGTGCCAGCAGCCCAGACAGGATCAACTATGGCTACACCTTC | CASSPDRINYGYTF
TRBJ2-5 | TRBV6-2/TRBV6-3 | TRBD2 | - | TGTGCCAGCAGCCACGGGACTAGGGACCAAGAGACCCAGTACTTC | CASSHGTRDQETQYF
TRBJ2-7 | TRBV5-6 | - | - | TGTGCCAGCAGCTTGACCAGGCCCTCCTACGAGCAGTACTTC | CASSLTRPSYEQYF
TRBJ2-1 | TRBV5-1 | - | - | TGCGCCAGCAGCTTGGGGGCCCAGGGTTATTTTGACAATGAGCAGTTCTTC | CASSLGAQGYFDNEQFF
TRBJ1-1 | TRBV27 | - | - | TGTGCCAGCAGTTTAGCCCCGGCGAACACTGAAGCTTTCTTT | CASSLAPANTEAFF
TRBJ1-5 | TRBV7-3 | - | - | TGTGCCAGAGGTCCGCAGGGTGGCATTGAGAGCAATCAGCCCCAGCATTTT | CARGPQGGIESNQPQHF
TRBJ2-1 | TRBV19 | - | once | TGTGCCAGCCGCACTAAGGGGGGGGCCTCCTACAATGAGCAGTTCTTC | CASRTKGGASYNEQFF
TRBJ1-1 | TRBV12-3/TRBV12-4 | - | - | TGTGCCAGCTACAGGGTTGGAGGCACTGAAGCTTTCTTT | CASYRVGGTEAFF
TRBJ2-1 | TRBV4-3 | TRBD2 | - | TGCGCCAGCAGCCAAGCGATTGCGGGGGGACCCCTCTACAATGAGCAGTTCTTC | CASSQAIAGGPLYNEQFF
TRBJ2-7 | TRBV14 | TRBD2 | - | TGTGCCAGCAGCCCGGCTAGCGGGGGGATCTACGAGCAGTACTTC | CASSPASGGIYEQYF
TRBJ2-7 | TRBV6-2/TRBV6-3 | - | - | TGTGCCAGCAGTAAACCTAGCGTTTCCTACGAGCAGTACTTC | CASSKPSVSYEQYF
TRBJ2-7 | TRBV30 | TRBD2 | - | TGTGCCCGCGGGGGACTCTACGAGCAGTACTTC | CARGGLYEQYF
TRBJ2-7 | TRBV14 | TRBD1 | - | TGTGCCAGCAGCCGAACAGGGGGCGCCTCCTACGAGCAGTACTTC | CASSRTGGASYEQYF
TRBJ1-6 | TRBV7-2 | - | - | TGTGCCAGCAGCTTAAATCCACAGGGTCGTTCACCCCTCCACTTT | CASSLNPQGRSPLHF
TRBJ1-1 | TRBV7-2 | - | - | TGTGCCAGCACGGAACAGGGGAACACTGAAGCTTTCTTT | CASTEQGNTEAFF
TRBJ2-7 | TRBV7-2 | - | - | TGTGCCAGCAGCTCAGTCTCCGGGTACGAGCAGTACTTC | CASSSVSGYEQYF
TRBJ2-2 | TRBV7-3 | TRBD1 | - | TGTGCCAGCAGCTTAGTCTGGACAGGGGGGAACACCGGGGAGCTGTTTTTT | CASSLVWTGGNTGELFF
TRBJ2-1 | TRBV12-3/TRBV12-4 | - | - | TGTGCCAGCAGTTTAGCGCCGGGGACCCAGTTCTTC | CASSLAPGTQFF
TRBJ2-5 | TRBV11-3 | TRBD1 | - | TGTGCCAGCAGCACCCGGACAGGGGGCGAGACCCAGTACTTC | CASSTRTGGETQYF
TRBJ2-7 | TRBV7-9 | TRBD1 | few | TGTGCCAGCAGCCCCGGGACAGAAACCTCCTACGAGCAGTACTTC | CASSPGTETSYEQYF
TRBJ2-3 | TRBV3-1/TRBV3-2 | - | - | TGTGCCAGCAGCCAAGATTTACTGAGGGTTTGGGCGCAGTATTTT | CASSQDLLRVWAQYF
TRBJ2-7 | TRBV29-1 | - | - | TGCAGCGTTCGGGGCTCCTACGAGCAGTACTTC | CSVRGSYEQYF
TRBJ2-3 | TRBV9 | - | - | TGTGCCAGCAGCGTAGAAGGCAGTTTGACAGATACGCAGTATTTT | CASSVEGSLTDTQYF
TRBJ1-2 | TRBV6-5 | - | - | TGTGCCAGCAGTTATGAAGGGATTAATGGCTACACCTTC | CASSYEGINGYTF